The 23 T cell receptor beta chains listed next were all sequenced from one sample in a study of T-cell reconstitution after alpha-beta-depleted transplantation in children. For TCRbeta, the library was prepared with unique molecular identifiers. TCRdb itself ran the PCR reads through MiXCR, one entry per CDR3 protein. The sample shows about a million distinct CDR3 sequences, roughly 29% of them seen only once. The source material was PBMCs, mostly from graft donor cells, sampled 360 days after TCRalphabeta/CD19-depleted stem cell transplant. The receptor set was obtained from a boy younger than two who had a stem cell transplant for SCID, so the T cells may come from the graft donor.

This clonotype has a handful of counts. The V gene is TRBV27, the J gene TRBJ2-7, with D possibly being TRBD1 or TRBD2 (5 bases each). CDR3 size: 17 residues. Germline assignment: CDR1 MNHEY and CDR2 SMNVEV (reference sequence). V gave up 2 bases and J gave up 0 bases, with 17 bases separating them. The DNA of the CDR3 is TGTGCCAGCAGTTTAAGGGGCCGTAGCGCTTTCTCCTACGAGCAGTACTTC. This translates into CASSLRGRSAFSYEQYF.

V is TRBV7-6 and J is TRBJ2-7, with D perhaps matching TRBD1 (6 bases). The CDR3 is 12 residues long. Germline loops: CDR1 SGHVS, CDR2 FNYEAQ. The V end was cut by 5 bases, the J end by 6 bases, with 11 bases between. This chain's CDR3 is CASSGRGGEQYF. For the CDR3, the DNA is TGTGCCAGCAGCGGCCGAGGGGGCGAGCAGTACTTC.

As DNA, the CDR3 is TGCGCCAGCAGCCGCGGGACATTTGCTGAAGCTTTCTTT. Its protein product is CASSRGTFAEAFF. The V and J genes are TRBV4-1 and TRBJ1-1, with a possible D match to TRBD1 (6 bases). This CDR3 has 13 residues. V lost 4 bases and J lost 6, with 12 bases in between. Germline assignment: CDR1 MGHRA and CDR2 YSYEKL.

The chain combines TRBV9 with TRBJ2-1; D is ambiguous. Per germline, CDR1 SGDLS and CDR2 YYNGEE. The CDR3 has 18 residues. V was shortened by 0 bases and J by 1 base, with 17 bases between the two germline ends. As DNA, the CDR3 is TGTGCCAGCAGCGTAGAGCTGTGGGCAAGAGGTTCCTACAATGAGCAGTTCTTC. Protein sequence: CASSVELWARGSYNEQFF. Using reference TRBV9 and TRBJ2-1 for the parts outside the CDR3, the full variable domain is DSGVTQTPKHLITATGQRVTLRCSPRSGDLSVYWYQQSLDQGLQFLIQYYNGEERAKGNILERFSAQQFPDLHSELNLSSLELGDSALYFCASSVELWARGSYNEQFFGPGTRLTVL.

V gene TRBV20-1 combines with J gene TRBJ2-1, with 12 bases identical to TRBD2. The CDR3 runs to 14 residues. Germline V gene lookup returns CDR1 DFQATT and CDR2 SNEGSKA (reference sequence). With 5 bases clipped from V and 6 bases from J, the junction kept 5 bases outside the gene matches. CDR3 sequence (DNA): TGCAGTGCTCCCTCTAGCGGGGGGGCCAATGAGCAGTTCTTC. This gives the protein CSAPSSGGANEQFF.

The sample holds a few counts of this clonotype. The rearrangement uses TRBV18 and TRBJ2-1; 9 nucleotides match TRBD1. Germline lookup yields CDR1 KGHSH and CDR2 LQKENI. J lost 6 bases, V lost 6 bases, and 12 bases had no gene match. The CDR3 runs to 16 residues. The CDR3 here is CASSRIGTGSPNEQFF. The CDR3 DNA reads TGTGCCAGCTCGAGAATCGGGACAGGGAGCCCCAATGAGCAGTTCTTC.

A few counts support this clonotype. The V call is TRBV3-1, the J call TRBJ1-2, with D possibly being TRBD1 (5 bases). Germline loops: CDR1 LGHDT, CDR2 YNNKEL (reference sequence). Trimming cost V 4 bases and J 0 bases, with 18 bases left between them. The CDR3 spans 17 residues. The CDR3 nucleotides are TGTGCCAGCAGCCCGCGGGACGGAGCCCCAGCTAACTATGGCTACACCTTC. Protein sequence: CASSPRDGAPANYGYTF.

This clonotype was picked up a small number of times. The J gene is TRBJ1-1, the V gene TRBV20-1; 7 bases match TRBD1. The CDR3 has 14 residues. V lost 3 bases to trimming and J lost 4 bases; unmatched junction nucleotides: 8. Germline V gene sequence: CDR1 DFQATT, CDR2 SNEGSKA (reference sequence). CDR3: CSASDRVIVTEAFF. In DNA form, the CDR3 reads TGCAGTGCTAGCGACAGGGTTATAGTCACTGAAGCTTTCTTT.

The V gene is TRBV5-5, the J gene TRBJ2-6, with 7 bases identical to TRBD1. Per germline, CDR1 SGHKS and CDR2 YYEKEE (reference sequence). The CDR3 sequence is 18 residues long. Trimming removed 4 bases from V and 0 bases from J; junction bases left unmatched: 10. The CDR3 here is CASSGGQNPSSGANVLTF. The CDR3, as DNA: TGTGCCAGCAGCGGGGGACAGAACCCCTCCTCTGGGGCCAACGTCCTGACTTTC.

This clonotype appeared a few times. The chain links TRBV20-1 to TRBJ2-7; D may be TRBD1 or TRBD2 (5 bases each). Per germline, CDR1 DFQATT and CDR2 SNEGSKA (reference sequence). With 2 bases removed from V and 6 bases from J, the gap between germline ends came to 17 bases. This CDR3 has 14 residues. The CDR3 protein is CSARRSIGDREQYF. The DNA for the CDR3 is TGCAGTGCTAGAAGGAGTATAGGGGACCGCGAGCAGTACTTC.

This clonotype was counted a few times. The J gene is TRBJ2-3, the V gene TRBV29-1; 8 bases line up with TRBD2. After removal of 3 bases from V and 11 bases from J, the junction contained 4 bases not matched to a gene. CDR3 length equals 11 residues. CDR1 is SQVTM, CDR2 ANQGSEA, per germline. DNA for the CDR3: TGCAGCGTTGATAGGACTAGCAAGCAGTATTTT. Its translation: CSVDRTSKQYF.

The chain joins TRBV27 to TRBJ1-6, with 9 bases that match TRBD1. V lost 6 bases, J lost 8 bases, and 8 bases stayed unmatched. The V gene's germline CDR1 is MNHEY and CDR2 SMNVEV (reference sequence). This CDR3 region has 15 residues. The CDR3 coding sequence is TGTGCCAGCAGCTATTACAGGGGGCGAGATTCACCCCTCCACTTT. Its protein is CASSYYRGRDSPLHF.

V usage is TRBV27 and J usage is TRBJ2-7, with D unresolved. Trimming pared 2 bases from V and 4 bases from J, leaving 12 bases between. Per the germline V gene, CDR1 is MNHEY and CDR2 is SMNVEV (reference sequence). There are 14 residues in the CDR3. Here the CDR3 reads CASSLVRDLYEQYF. CDR3 DNA: TGTGCCAGCAGTTTAGTAAGGGATCTATACGAGCAGTACTTC.

The V and J genes are TRBV20-1 and TRBJ2-7; D ambiguous. V was cut by 3 bases and J by 4 bases, with 16 bases left in between. The CDR3 totals 14 residues. Germline values: CDR1 DFQATT, CDR2 SNEGSKA (reference sequence). In DNA form, the CDR3 reads TGCAGTGCTAGCTTGGGAATTGGTGGTTACGAGCAGTACTTC. It encodes CSASLGIGGYEQYF.

The rearrangement uses TRBV5-1 and TRBJ2-1; TRBD1 or TRBD2 may be the D gene (5 bases each). The CDR3 sequence is 13 residues long. In germline, CDR1 is SGHRS, CDR2 YFSETQ. V shed 0 bases and J shed 8 bases, with 9 bases lying between them. CDR3 loop: CASSLGEGYEQFF. The CDR3 bases are TGCGCCAGCAGCTTGGGTGAGGGGTATGAGCAGTTCTTC.

A note on this clonotype: No conserved phenylalanine or tryptophan is present at the end of the CDR3, so a read error is the likely explanation. This chain uses TRBV20-1 with TRBJ1-4, with TRBD1 matching over 8 bases. V lost 2 bases to trimming and J lost 8 bases; unmatched junction nucleotides: 7. The CDR3 totals 14 residues. CDR1 is DFQATT, CDR2 SNEGSKA, per germline (reference sequence). The CDR3: CSARSRTGYEKLFS. The CDR3 region has the DNA TGCAGTGCTAGAAGCAGGACAGGGTACGAAAAACTGTTTTCT.

This clonotype was counted at least ten times. This rearrangement joins TRBV12-3 or TRBV12-4 to TRBJ2-5; D is undetermined. There are 13 residues in the CDR3. V lost 3 bases, J lost 7 bases, and 12 bases lay in between. The DNA for the CDR3 is TGTGCCAGCAGTTTCTCGGAATTGGGGACCCAGTACTTC. Protein: CASSFSELGTQYF.

Only a few counts were recorded for this clonotype. The V and J genes are TRBV6-5 and TRBJ1-1; weak D call: TRBD1 (5 bases). Per the germline V gene, CDR1 is MNHEY and CDR2 is SVGAGI. V gave up 2 bases and J gave up 1 base, with 11 bases separating them. The CDR3 extends over 15 amino acids. Here the CDR3 reads CASSYGGGGNTEAFF. The CDR3 coding sequence is TGTGCCAGCAGTTACGGGGGTGGAGGGAACACTGAAGCTTTCTTT.

This clonotype was picked up a small number of times. The chain employs TRBV27 and TRBJ2-7, with 8 bases that match TRBD1. The germline V gene encodes CDR1 MNHEY and CDR2 SMNVEV (reference sequence). The V segment lost 3 bases and the J segment 3 bases; nucleotides outside the gene matches: 7. This CDR3 contains 15 residues. As DNA, the CDR3 is TGTGCCAGCAGTTTGGGACAGGCGAATGGCTACGAGCAGTACTTC. Residues: CASSLGQANGYEQYF.

This chain connects TRBV7-2 to TRBJ2-2; 8 bases are shared with TRBD1. The CDR3 has 15 residues. V lost 5 bases, J lost 7 bases, and 9 bases stayed unmatched. Germline lookup yields CDR1 SGHTA and CDR2 FQGNSA. The CDR3 nucleotides are TGTGCCAGCAGCCCATCCCGGACAGGGAACGGGGAGCTGTTTTTT. It encodes CASSPSRTGNGELFF.

Of note for this clonotype: The junction departs from the called germline gene at one end, perhaps through a read error. V usage is TRBV13 and J usage is TRBJ2-7; D is unclear. The CDR3 has 17 residues. CDR1 is PRHDT, CDR2 FYEKMQ, per germline (reference sequence). The CDR3 DNA is TGTGCCATCAGCTCGCTCAATCGACAAAATTCGCACTACGAGCAGTACTTC. This codes for CAISSLNRQNSHYEQYF.

This clonotype has only a few counts. The chain uses TRBV18 and TRBJ2-5; possible D gene TRBD1, 5 bases. The V end was cut by 2 bases, the J end by 1 base, with 11 bases between. The germline gives CDR1 KGHSH, CDR2 LQKENI. The CDR3 has 15 amino acids. The CDR3 nucleotides read TGTGCCAGCTCACCAAACCTGCAGGGCCAAGAGACCCAGTACTTC. Translated: CASSPNLQGQETQYF.

Only a few counts were recorded for this clonotype. V gene TRBV11-1 combines with J gene TRBJ2-2; unclear D gene. Trimming removed 2 bases at V and 5 bases at J, with 21 bases between. The germline V gene has CDR1 SGHAT and CDR2 FQDESV (reference sequence). The CDR3 is made up of 18 amino acids. The CDR3 DNA reads as TGTGCCAGCAGCTTATTAGCCCCTATTTTCGGGTCTACCGGGGAGCTGTTTTTT. Translating gives CASSLLAPIFGSTGELFF. Complete variable domain (other parts from reference TRBV11-1 and TRBJ2-2): EAEVAQSPRYKITEKSQAVAFWCDPISGHATLYWYRQILGQGPELLVQFQDESVVDDSQLPKDRFSAERLKGVDSTLKIQPAELGDSAMYLCASSLLAPIFGSTGELFFGEGSRLTVL.